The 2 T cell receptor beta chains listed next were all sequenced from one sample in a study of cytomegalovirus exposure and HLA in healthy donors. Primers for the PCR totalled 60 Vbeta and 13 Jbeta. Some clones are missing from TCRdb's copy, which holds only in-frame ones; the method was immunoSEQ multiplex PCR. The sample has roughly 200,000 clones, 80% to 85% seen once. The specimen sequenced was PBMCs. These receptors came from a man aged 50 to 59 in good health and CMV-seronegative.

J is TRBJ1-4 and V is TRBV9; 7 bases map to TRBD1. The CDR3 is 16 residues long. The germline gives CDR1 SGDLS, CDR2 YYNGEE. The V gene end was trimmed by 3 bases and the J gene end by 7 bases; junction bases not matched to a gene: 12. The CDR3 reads CASSGSGTDRFEKLFF. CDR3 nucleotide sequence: TGTGCCAGCAGCGGTTCTGGGACAGACAGGTTTGAAAAACTGTTTTTT.

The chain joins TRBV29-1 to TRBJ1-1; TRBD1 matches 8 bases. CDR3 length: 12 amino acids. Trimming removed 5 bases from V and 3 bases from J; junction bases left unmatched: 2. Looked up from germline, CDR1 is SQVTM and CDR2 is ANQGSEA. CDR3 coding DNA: TGCAGCGTTATGGACAGGGACACTGAAGCTTTCTTT. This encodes CSVMDRDTEAFF.